This T cell receptor beta chain was sequenced in a study of identical twins. The CDR3 extends over 14 amino acids. The V and J ends lost 3 bases and 1 base, in that order; junction bases with no gene match: 2. The V gene's germline CDR1 is KGHSH and CDR2 LQKENI. TCRdb processed the 5' RACE reads anew with MiXCR; each CDR3 protein has one entry. The data show hundreds of thousands of distinct CDR3 sequences, less than 25% seen once. The sample was also linked to a second study, of T cells expressing NK-cell markers.

This sequence joins TRBV18 and TRBJ2-5; 7 bases fit TRBD2. Sequenced material: PBMCs. The sequence was collected from a woman aged 18-29 years in good health. The CDR3 spells CASSPQRGQETQYF. DNA of the CDR3: TGTGCCAGCTCACCCCAGCGGGGCCAAGAGACCCAGTACTTC.